This T cell receptor (beta chain) emerged from a study of T-cell memory formation after mild COVID-19. This clonotype was seen repeatedly, ten times or more. Its antigen is unidentified. CDR1 is MGHRA and CDR2 is YSYEKL in the germline V gene. The J segment lost 4 bases and the V segment lost 8 bases, leaving 11 bases of the junction unmatched. The CDR3 loop spans 16 amino acids. Study-level points and caveats: CD4/CD8 balance characterized clones contracting day 15 to 85, and CD4+ skew characterized later expanders.

MiXCR, run by TCRdb on the 5' RACE reads, gives a single entry per CDR3 protein. The data hold under 300,000 distinct CDR3 sequences, with around a tenth observed a single time. The material sequenced was PBMCs or a T cell subset sorted from them (not recorded which). The clonotype was recovered from a man between 18 and 35 years old who had mild COVID-19 (a few samples of this study predate the infection). Cell type and time point are not known. The genes are TRBV4-1 and TRBJ2-3; 11 positions agree with TRBD2. Here the CDR3 reads CASWANSGGASDTQYF. The CDR3 DNA reads TGCGCCAGCTGGGCCAATAGCGGGGGGGCCTCAGATACGCAGTATTTT.